What follows describes a single T cell receptor (beta chain). This receptor's antigen is unknown. Within one base of it there is no much larger clone, and no base qualities were kept. Libraries were constructed by the immunoSEQ multiplex PCR assay. To provide template for TCR sequencing, every sample had RNA extracted and reverse transcribed into cDNA. SuperScript III was used for first-strand cDNA synthesis, primed with a 2:1 mix of oligo-dT and random hexamers. A synthetic immune receptor repertoire was used to gauge amplification bias, and whatever bias remained was removed computationally. In the paper's pipeline: After raw reads were preprocessed to remove errors, the CDR3 was defined following IMGT conventions as running from the conserved cysteine to phenylalanine. Clonality was calculated as 1 minus Shannon entropy normalized by log2 of the number of productive unique TCRs. Whether scalp clones were CD4 or CD8 was inferred by matching scalp TCRbeta sequences against CD4 and CD8 repertoires sorted from blood. Sourced from immuneACCESS, this table was stored by TCRdb with only in-frame sequences that have V and J called. A share of the clones is absent; for the studies checked, an unresolved V gene accounts for under half, and the remainder has no known explanation. The V and J calls and the clone size are those of that table, but D and trimming were determined from the DNA. The sample table lists some 100,000 clones, approximately 59% of them with a count of one. Jointly, the top ten make up 30% of the sample.

The data derive from a study of CD8+ T cells in alopecia areata listed by TCRdb under 2018. Describing the broader study: The treated patients, all with moderate-to-severe alopecia areata, were enrolled in an open-label pilot trial of oral tofacitinib given at 5 to 10 mg twice daily. Tofacitinib was administered for 6 to 18 months, and 6 months of follow-up off drug were then conducted to assess delayed response and recurrence. Human TCRbeta sequencing covered scalp tissue and sorted CD4+ and CD8+ peripheral blood T cells from patchy and totalis/universalis alopecia areata patients and healthy controls. For the treated patients, the SALT score, which quantifies what percentage of scalp surface area is affected, served as the measure of disease severity. Clonality in the scalp was compared among normal scalp (n=4), patchy alopecia areata scalp (n=8), and alopecia totalis/universalis scalp (n=8). Biopsies were taken from tofacitinib-treated patients at baseline and again at 4 and 24 weeks into treatment, and several of those patients also had a later scalp biopsy. TCRbeta CDR3 regions were amplified by immunoSEQ multiplex PCR using 35 Vbeta forward and 13 Jbeta reverse primers. High-throughput TCRbeta sequencing was used to examine T cell clonal expansion in alopecia areata in both the C3H/HeJ mouse model and human patients. RNA was obtained with the PAXgene miRNA kit for fixed scalp, the miRNeasy kit for PBMCs, and the RNeasy kit for mouse skin.

The CDR3 goes from the cysteine to the phenylalanine over 14 residues. CDR3 DNA is the only sequence kept; it has 42 bases, read in frame from the first base. Based on the germline V gene (reference sequence), the CDR1 and CDR2 sequences are GTSNPN and SVGIG. Trimming costs V 0 bases and J 7 bases, and their ends lie 13 bases apart. General findings and caveats noted by the study authors: TCR sequences shared between patients were less clear than in mice, possibly partly because of HLA diversity in the patient population. During tofacitinib treatment, many expanded lesional clones remained in scalp and blood, and this persistence may partly explain relapse after treatment is stopped. Unlike mouse skin, which is dominated by gammadelta T cells, normal human skin has resident alphabeta T cells that are also sequenced, and this complicates analysis of the scalp TCR repertoire. Higher clonality and more expanded CD8+ clones were observed in lesional scalp than in normal scalp, particularly in alopecia totalis/universalis, a finding suggestive of antigenic drive. Because the treated cohort was small and had only one nonresponder, larger studies are needed to examine links between baseline CD8+ expansion and response. Scalp clonality and the number of expanded CD8+ clones among the top 100 scalp clones were significantly decreased by tofacitinib.

What the time point label conveys for this sample: 4 weeks on oral tofacitinib. The label giving this sample's treatment or condition can be read as: oral pan-JAK inhibitor, 5-10 mg twice daily. Lesional scalp punch biopsies and peripheral blood were obtained from alopecia areata patients. PBMCs were isolated by density centrifugation and stained for CD3, CD4 and CD8, and CD4+ and CD8+ T cells were sorted on a FACSAria. The rearrangement joined TRBV30 to TRBJ1-5; the D gene cannot be named for sure. Here the sequenced sample was CD8+ T cells sorted from blood, taken at week 4, from a patient treated with tofacitinib. This clonotype was sampled from a human donor with alopecia areata. The CDR3 reads CAWSVADGNQPQHF. At the DNA level, the sequence is TGTGCCTGGAGTGTAGCGGACGGGAACCAGCCCCAGCATTTT.